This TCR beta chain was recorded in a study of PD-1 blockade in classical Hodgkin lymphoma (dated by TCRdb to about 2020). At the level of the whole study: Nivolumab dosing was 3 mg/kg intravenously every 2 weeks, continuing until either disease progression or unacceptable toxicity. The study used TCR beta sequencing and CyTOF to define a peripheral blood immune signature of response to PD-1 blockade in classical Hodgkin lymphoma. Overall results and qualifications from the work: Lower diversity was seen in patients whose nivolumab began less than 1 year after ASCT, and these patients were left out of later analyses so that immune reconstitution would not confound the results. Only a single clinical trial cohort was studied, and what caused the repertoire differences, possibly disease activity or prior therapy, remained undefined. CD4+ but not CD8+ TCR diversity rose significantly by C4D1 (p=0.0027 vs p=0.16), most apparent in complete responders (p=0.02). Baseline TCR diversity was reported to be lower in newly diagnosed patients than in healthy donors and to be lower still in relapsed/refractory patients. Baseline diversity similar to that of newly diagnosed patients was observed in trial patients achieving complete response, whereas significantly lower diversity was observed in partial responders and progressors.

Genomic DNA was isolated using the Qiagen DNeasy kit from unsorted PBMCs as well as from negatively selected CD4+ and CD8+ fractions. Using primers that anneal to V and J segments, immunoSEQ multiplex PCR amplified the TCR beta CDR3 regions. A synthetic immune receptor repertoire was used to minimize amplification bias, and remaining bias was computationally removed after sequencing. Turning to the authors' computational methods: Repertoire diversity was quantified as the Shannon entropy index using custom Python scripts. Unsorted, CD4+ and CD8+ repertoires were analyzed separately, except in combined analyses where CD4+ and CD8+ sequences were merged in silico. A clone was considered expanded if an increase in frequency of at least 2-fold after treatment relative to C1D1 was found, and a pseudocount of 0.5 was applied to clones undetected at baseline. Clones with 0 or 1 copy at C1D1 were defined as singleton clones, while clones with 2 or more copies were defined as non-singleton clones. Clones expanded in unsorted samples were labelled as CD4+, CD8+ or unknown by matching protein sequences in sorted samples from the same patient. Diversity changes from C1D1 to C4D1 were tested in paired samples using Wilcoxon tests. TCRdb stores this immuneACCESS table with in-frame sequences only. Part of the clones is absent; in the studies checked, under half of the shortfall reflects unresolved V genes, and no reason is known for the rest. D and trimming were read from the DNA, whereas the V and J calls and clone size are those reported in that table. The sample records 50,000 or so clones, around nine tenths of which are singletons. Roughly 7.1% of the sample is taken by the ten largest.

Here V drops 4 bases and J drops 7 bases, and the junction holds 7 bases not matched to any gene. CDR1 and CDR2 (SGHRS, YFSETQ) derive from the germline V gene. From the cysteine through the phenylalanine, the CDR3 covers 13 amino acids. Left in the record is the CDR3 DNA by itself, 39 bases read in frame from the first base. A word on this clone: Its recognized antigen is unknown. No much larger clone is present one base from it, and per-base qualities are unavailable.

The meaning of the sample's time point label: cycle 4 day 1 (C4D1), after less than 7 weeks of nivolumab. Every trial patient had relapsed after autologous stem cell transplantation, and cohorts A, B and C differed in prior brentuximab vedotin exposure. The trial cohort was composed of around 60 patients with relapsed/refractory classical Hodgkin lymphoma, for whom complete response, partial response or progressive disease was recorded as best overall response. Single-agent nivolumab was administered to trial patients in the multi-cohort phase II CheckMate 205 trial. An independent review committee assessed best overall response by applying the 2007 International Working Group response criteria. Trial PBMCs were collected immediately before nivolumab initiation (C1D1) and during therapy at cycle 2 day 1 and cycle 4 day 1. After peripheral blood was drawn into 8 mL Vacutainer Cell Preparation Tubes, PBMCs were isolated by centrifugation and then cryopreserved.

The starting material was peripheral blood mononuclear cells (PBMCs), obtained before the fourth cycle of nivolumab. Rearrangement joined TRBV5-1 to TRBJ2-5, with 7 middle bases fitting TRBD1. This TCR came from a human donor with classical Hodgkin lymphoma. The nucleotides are TGCGCCAGCAGCACCACCGACAGGGCGACCCAGTACTTC. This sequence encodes CASSTTDRATQYF. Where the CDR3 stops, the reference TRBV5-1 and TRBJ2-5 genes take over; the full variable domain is KAGVTQTPRYLIKTRGQQVTLSCSPISGHRSVSWYQQTPGQGLQFLFEYFSETQRNKGNFPGRFSGRQFSNSRSEMNVSTLELGDSALYLCASSTTDRATQYFGPGTRLLVL.